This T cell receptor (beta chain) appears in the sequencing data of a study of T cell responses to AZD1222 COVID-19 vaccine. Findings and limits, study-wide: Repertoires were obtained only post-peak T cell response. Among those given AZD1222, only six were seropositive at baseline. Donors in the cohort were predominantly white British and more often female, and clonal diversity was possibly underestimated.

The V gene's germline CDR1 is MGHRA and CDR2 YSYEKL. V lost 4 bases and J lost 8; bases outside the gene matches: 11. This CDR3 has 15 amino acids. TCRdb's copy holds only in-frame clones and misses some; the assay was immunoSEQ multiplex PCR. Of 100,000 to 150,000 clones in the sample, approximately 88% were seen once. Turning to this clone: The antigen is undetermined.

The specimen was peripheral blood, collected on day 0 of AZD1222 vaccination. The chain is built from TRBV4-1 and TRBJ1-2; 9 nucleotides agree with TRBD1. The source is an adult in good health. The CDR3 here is CASSPETGGTWGYTF. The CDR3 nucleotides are TGCGCCAGCAGCCCCGAGACAGGGGGTACGTGGGGCTACACCTTC.